This T cell receptor beta chain originates from a study of blood T cell repertoires in COVID-19. Study summary: From the United States, Italy and Spain came samples of acute and convalescent COVID-19. PBMCs, B-cell-depleted T cells, or T cells were the source of the cDNA or gDNA that made up the material.

Trimming removed 6 bases from V and 5 bases from J; junction bases left unmatched: 9. Germline CDR1 is MRHNA and CDR2 is SNTAGT. The CDR3 length is 15 residues. TCRdb's copy holds only in-frame clones and misses some; the assay was immunoSEQ multiplex PCR. In the table there are about 110,000 clones, about 75% of which are singletons. This clonotype was sampled from a woman in her sixties or seventies with acute or convalescent COVID-19. V gene TRBV6-4 combines with J gene TRBJ2-7; 11 nucleotides match TRBD2. Sequencing was carried out using peripheral blood. The CDR3 DNA reads TGTGCCAGCAGCCTAGAACTAGCGGGGGACCACGAGCAGTACTTC. Translated: CASSLELAGDHEQYF.